One and the same sample provided the 27 T cell receptor beta chains below, sequenced in a study of blood T cells in healthy people across ages. Sample-barcoded 5' priming and a J-beta primer mix drove a second PCR of about 6 to 12 cycles. A single record per CDR3 protein comes from TCRdb applying MiXCR to the 5' RACE reads. The data contain hundreds of thousands of distinct CDR3 sequences, roughly 50% of them singletons. The source material was blood. These receptors all come from a man aged 25-45 years in good health.

The rearrangement links TRBV12-3 or TRBV12-4 to TRBJ1-2, with a possible D match to TRBD1 (5 bases). The CDR3 is 16 residues long. V was clipped by 3 bases and J by 8 bases, with 22 bases between them. CDR3 sequence (DNA): TGTGCCAGCAGTTTCCACCCTCTCGGGACTTACTGCGGCTACACCTTC. Protein product: CASSFHPLGTYCGYTF.

This chain uses TRBV4-2 with TRBJ1-4, with 8 bases that match TRBD1. The CDR3 runs 15 residues. The germline CDR1 and CDR2 sequences are LGHNA and YNFKEQ. The ends lost 4 bases at V and 7 bases at J; junction bases unmatched: 8. The CDR3: CASSPQTGEAEKLFF. In nucleotides, the CDR3 is TGTGCCAGCAGCCCACAGACAGGGGAGGCTGAAAAACTGTTTTTT.

This clonotype has only one observation. The chain employs TRBV7-9 and TRBJ2-5; D not resolved. The end of the DNA fits TRBJ2-7 better, so the J call may be wrong. The CDR3 has 14 residues. Germline V lookup: CDR1 SEHNR, CDR2 FQNEAQ (reference sequence). This CDR3 is CASSLVDGTYEQYF. CDR3 nucleotides: TGTGCCAGCAGCTTAGTCGACGGAACCTACGAGCAGTACTTC.

The chain recombines TRBV20-1 with TRBJ2-5; D is unclear. The J call could be wrong; TRBJ2-7 is a better fit for the DNA end. CDR1 and CDR2 (germline): DFQATT, SNEGSKA (reference sequence). This CDR3 region has 12 residues. The CDR3: CSAGANSYEQYF. CDR3 sequence (DNA): TGCAGTGCCGGTGCGAATTCCTACGAGCAGTACTTC.

This sequence joins TRBV27 and TRBJ2-1, with TRBD2 as a possible D gene (7 bases). The J call may be mistaken, given a closer DNA end match to TRBJ2-7. This CDR3 comprises 16 residues. From germline, CDR1 is MNHEY and CDR2 SMNVEV (reference sequence). DNA of the CDR3: TGTGCCAGCTTCGAAAATAGGGGGGGTTTGTACAATGAGCAGTACTTC. This codes for CASFENRGGLYNEQYF.

This clonotype appeared once. This rearrangement joins TRBV3-1 to TRBJ2-7; TRBD2 agrees at 7 bases. Per germline, CDR1 LGHDT and CDR2 YNNKEL (reference sequence). V trimming: 5 bases; J trimming: 1 base; junction bases outside the gene matches: 8. This CDR3 spans 15 amino acids. The CDR3 nucleotides are TGTGCCAGCAGCTCCAGTGGCGGGGGATCCTACGAGCAGTACTTC. Its translation is CASSSSGGGSYEQYF.

V and J are TRBV6-1 and TRBJ1-4; possibly TRBD1 for D (5 bases). This CDR3 has 13 amino acids. Germline loops: CDR1 MNHNS, CDR2 SASEGT. The V and J ends lost 7 bases and 6 bases respectively, with 12 bases between them. CDR3 nucleotides: TGTGCCAGCATCCGGGGGATGGATGAAAAACTGTTTTTT. It specifies CASIRGMDEKLFF.

The chain links TRBV20-1 to TRBJ1-4; D uncertain. V gave up 1 base and J gave up 0 bases, with 3 bases separating them. Germline CDR1 reads DFQATT; CDR2 reads SNEGSKA (reference sequence). The CDR3 is 13 residues long. The chain's CDR3 is CSARGPTNEKLFF. The DNA of the CDR3 is TGCAGTGCTAGAGGACCAACTAATGAAAAACTGTTTTTT.

The chain recombines TRBV4-3 with TRBJ1-2; D perhaps matches TRBD1 (5 bases). The CDR3 consists of 14 residues. Germline V gene sequence: CDR1 LGHNA, CDR2 YSLEER. V lost 4 bases, J lost 0 bases, and 9 bases lay in between. The CDR3 sequence is CASSPTVTNYGYTF. Written as DNA, the CDR3 is TGCGCCAGCAGCCCGACAGTTACTAACTATGGCTACACCTTC.

The rearrangement joins TRBV3-1 to TRBJ1-5; unclear D gene. V lost 4 bases to trimming and J lost 5 bases, with 12 bases between them. The CDR3 covers 14 residues. The germline V gene encodes CDR1 LGHDT and CDR2 YNNKEL (reference sequence). The CDR3: CASSLGTVDQPQHF. The CDR3 bases are TGTGCCAGCAGCCTTGGCACCGTAGATCAGCCCCAGCATTTT. Complete variable domain (other parts from reference TRBV3-1 and TRBJ1-5): DTAVSQTPKYLVTQMGNDKSIKCEQNLGHDTMYWYKQDSKKFLKIMFSYNNKELIINETVPNRFSPKSPDKAHLNLHINSLELGDSAVYFCASSLGTVDQPQHFGDGTRLSIL.

The rearrangement uses TRBV3-1 and TRBJ2-1, with 8 bases identical to TRBD1. V gave up 2 bases and J gave up 7 bases; unmatched junction bases: 7. Germline-derived CDR1 and CDR2 are LGHDT and YNNKEL (reference sequence). The CDR3 loop spans 15 amino acids. CDR3 nucleotides: TGTGCCAGCAGCCAATTAACAGGGGGTTCAAATGAGCAGTTCTTC. Protein: CASSQLTGGSNEQFF.

Regarding this clonotype: This may stem from a read error, because a much larger clone lies one nucleotide away. V is TRBV6-2 or TRBV6-3 and J is TRBJ2-3, with 7 bases aligning to TRBD2. The length of the CDR3 is 18 residues. The V gene end was trimmed by 8 bases and the J gene end by 2 bases; junction bases not matched to a gene: 19. The germline V gene encodes CDR1 MNHEY and CDR2 SVGEGT. CDR3 loop: CASAQRGRRLALTDTQYF. DNA for the CDR3: TGTGCCAGCGCCCAAAGGGGTAGGAGACTAGCCCTCACAGATACGCAGTATTTT.

The V call is TRBV12-3 or TRBV12-4, the J call TRBJ2-3; D not resolved. This CDR3 is built from 14 residues. V was pared by 5 bases and J by 1 base, with 10 bases between. Written as DNA, the CDR3 is TGTGCCAGCAGTCCCGCGCAGGGCACAGATACGCAGTATTTT. Protein: CASSPAQGTDTQYF.

This chain joins TRBV19 and TRBJ2-1; D might be TRBD1 (6 bases). Trimming removed 6 bases from V and 5 bases from J, with 17 bases in between. Germline values: CDR1 LNHDA, CDR2 SQIVND (reference sequence). The length of the CDR3 is 15 residues. The CDR3 DNA reads TGTGCCAGTAGGAAATCGGGGTCAGGGGACAATGAGCAGTTCTTC. As protein: CASRKSGSGDNEQFF.

There are a few counts of this clonotype. The chain uses TRBV7-2 and TRBJ2-5; no firm D call. The CDR3 covers 13 residues. Germline-derived CDR1 and CDR2 are SGHTA and FQGNSA. V lost 0 bases and J 5 bases, leaving 7 bases between the germline ends. The CDR3 spells CASSLAWRETQYF. The CDR3 bases are TGTGCCAGCAGCTTAGCGTGGCGGGAGACCCAGTACTTC. The full variable domain, its missing parts supplied by reference TRBV7-2 and TRBJ2-5, is GAGVSQSPSNKVTEKGKDVELRCDPISGHTALYWYRQSLGQGLEFLIYFQGNSAPDKSGLPSDRFSAERTGGSVSTLTIQRTQQEDSAVYLCASSLAWRETQYFGPGTRLLVL.

As concerns this clonotype: At one of its ends the junction is not consistent with the germline gene, which may arise from a read error. This sequence joins TRBV10-3 and TRBJ2-5; D remains ambiguous. This CDR3 is built from 13 residues. The germline V gene has CDR1 ENHRY and CDR2 SYGVKD. CDR3 amino acids: CVISAQIQETQYF. The DNA for the CDR3 is TGTGTCATCAGTGCCCAGATTCAAGAGACCCAGTACTTC.

This sequence joins TRBV6-1 and TRBJ2-5; no definite D call. The J call may be mistaken, given a closer DNA end match to TRBJ2-4. The CDR3 spans 12 residues. Looked up from germline, CDR1 is MNHNS and CDR2 is SASEGT. The CDR3 DNA sequence: TGTGCCACGGATGAGAGAGAAAACATTCAGTACTTC. It specifies CATDERENIQYF.

J is TRBJ2-1 and V is TRBV3-1; 8 nucleotides align to TRBD1. The V gene end was trimmed by 2 bases and the J gene end by 0 bases; junction bases not matched to a gene: 3. Germline CDR1 and CDR2: LGHDT and YNNKEL (reference sequence). CDR3 length equals 16 residues. This CDR3 is CASSQFTGGSYNEQFF. The CDR3 DNA follows: TGTGCCAGCAGCCAATTCACAGGGGGCTCCTACAATGAGCAGTTCTTC.

This clonotype has a handful of counts. CDR3 coding DNA: TGTGCCAGCTCACCACCGACCGTGGGCAACATTCAGTACTTC. It translates to CASSPPTVGNIQYF. This chain links TRBV18 with TRBJ2-4; D not resolved. The CDR3 contains 14 residues. Germline assignment: CDR1 KGHSH and CDR2 LQKENI. V lost 0 bases and J 7 bases, leaving 10 bases between the germline ends.

The rearrangement joins TRBV10-3 to TRBJ1-1, with TRBD1 matching 8 bases. This CDR3 contains 17 residues. Losses at the gene ends were 6 bases for V and 0 bases for J; bases not matched to a gene: 12. CDR1 and CDR2 (germline): ENHRY, SYGVKD. CDR3 DNA sequence: TGTGCCATCAGGAAGACAGGGGTGGGTACCCTGAACACTGAAGCTTTCTTT. Residues: CAIRKTGVGTLNTEAFF.

The V and J genes are TRBV9 and TRBJ1-4; 9 bases align to TRBD1. Germline loops: CDR1 SGDLS, CDR2 YYNGEE. The CDR3 loop spans 14 amino acids. With 6 bases clipped from V and 4 bases from J, the junction kept 4 bases outside the gene matches. As DNA, the CDR3 is TGTGCCAGCACTGCGGGACAGGGTAATGAAAAACTGTTTTTT. This sequence encodes CASTAGQGNEKLFF.

The chain uses TRBV20-1 and TRBJ2-1; D perhaps matches TRBD2 (7 bases). Germline CDR1 reads DFQATT; CDR2 reads SNEGSKA (reference sequence). Deletions cut 6 bases from V and 10 bases from J, with 22 bases between. The CDR3 is 14 amino acids. Here the CDR3 DNA reads TGCAGTGCCCTCTCCACGGCTAGCGGACAGGAGCAGTTCTTC. Its translation: CSALSTASGQEQFF.

The CDR3 nucleotides are TGCAGTGCTAAAGGGGGGGACACTGAAGCTTTCTTT. Its protein product is CSAKGGDTEAFF. The chain employs TRBV20-1 and TRBJ1-1; the D gene is possibly TRBD1 (6 bases). Trimming left V 4 bases short and J 3 bases short, with 9 bases between. This CDR3 is built from 12 residues. Per germline, CDR1 DFQATT and CDR2 SNEGSKA (reference sequence).

Ten or more counts support this clonotype. The chain carries TRBV20-1 and TRBJ2-5; no reliable D call. V was cut by 3 bases and J by 5 bases, with 19 bases left in between. The CDR3 runs 15 residues. Germline V CDR1 and CDR2: DFQATT, SNEGSKA (reference sequence). This chain's CDR3 is CSASEASVSPETQYF. CDR3 DNA sequence: TGCAGTGCTAGTGAAGCGTCCGTGAGTCCGGAGACCCAGTACTTC.

The rearrangement uses TRBV11-2 and TRBJ2-1; D is tentatively TRBD1 or TRBD2 (5 bases each). Germline-derived CDR1 and CDR2 are SGHAT and FQNNGV. V dropped 5 bases and J dropped 10 bases, with 15 bases sitting between them. The length of the CDR3 is 13 residues. CDR3 bases: TGTGCCAGCAGCCGTATTAGTCGGGACGAGCAGTTCTTC. Amino acids: CASSRISRDEQFF.

The CDR3, as DNA: TGCGCCAGCAGCCAAGATGTATCCACCGGGGAGCTGTTTTTT. It translates to CASSQDVSTGELFF. The chain joins TRBV4-1 to TRBJ2-2, with D hard to call. Germline CDR1 is MGHRA and CDR2 is YSYEKL. Trimming stripped 0 bases from V and 4 bases from J, with 6 bases between. This CDR3 spans 14 amino acids.

This clonotype came up a few times. The rearrangement uses TRBV28 and TRBJ1-2, with unresolved D. This CDR3 is built from 16 residues. The ends were cut back, 1 base at V and 8 bases at J, with 20 bases in the middle. Germline V gene data show CDR1 as MDHEN and CDR2 as SYDVKM. The DNA of the CDR3 is TGTGCCAGCAGTTTATTGCTAAACACAATTGCGAAAGGCTACACCTTC. This encodes CASSLLLNTIAKGYTF.